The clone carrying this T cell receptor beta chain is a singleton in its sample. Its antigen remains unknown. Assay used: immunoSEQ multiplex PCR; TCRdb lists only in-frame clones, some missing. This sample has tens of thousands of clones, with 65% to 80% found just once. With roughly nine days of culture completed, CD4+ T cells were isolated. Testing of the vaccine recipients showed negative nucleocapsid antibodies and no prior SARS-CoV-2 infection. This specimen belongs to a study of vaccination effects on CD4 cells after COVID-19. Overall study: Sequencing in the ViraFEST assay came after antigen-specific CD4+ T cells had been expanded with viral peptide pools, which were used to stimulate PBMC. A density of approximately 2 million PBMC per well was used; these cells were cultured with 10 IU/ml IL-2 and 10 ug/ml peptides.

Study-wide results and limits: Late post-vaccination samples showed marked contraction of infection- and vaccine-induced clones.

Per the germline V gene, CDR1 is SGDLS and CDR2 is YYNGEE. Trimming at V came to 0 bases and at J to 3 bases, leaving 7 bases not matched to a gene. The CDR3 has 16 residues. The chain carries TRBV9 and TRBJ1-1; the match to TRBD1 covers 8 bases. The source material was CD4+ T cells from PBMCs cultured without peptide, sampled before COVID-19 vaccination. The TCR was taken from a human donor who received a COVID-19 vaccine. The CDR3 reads CASSVDLDREDTEAFF. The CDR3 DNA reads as TGTGCCAGCAGCGTAGATCTGGACAGGGAGGACACTGAAGCTTTCTTT.